These 10 T cell receptor beta chains were sequenced from one sample in a study of cytomegalovirus exposure and HLA in healthy donors. With 60 Vbeta and 13 Jbeta primers, the PCR was carried out. Sequenced by immunoSEQ multiplex PCR; TCRdb stores in-frame clones only, minus some. The top ten hold about 23% of the sample, which has 60,000 or so clones, more than 70% seen once. Sample: PBMCs. These receptor sequences come from a man over 45 in good health and CMV-seropositive.

The count of this clone is one. The chain has TRBV5-1 and TRBJ2-7; D is uncertain. Germline loops: CDR1 SGHRS, CDR2 YFSETQ. V was clipped by 0 bases and J by 0 bases, with 10 bases between them. The CDR3 spans 15 residues. CDR3 amino acids: CASSLAVSPSYEQYF. The CDR3 coding sequence is TGCGCCAGCAGCTTGGCAGTTTCCCCCTCCTACGAGCAGTACTTC.

The rearrangement uses TRBV7-2 and TRBJ2-7; 7 bases match TRBD1. V gave up 1 base and J gave up 2 bases; unmatched junction bases: 5. From germline, CDR1 is SGHTA and CDR2 FQGNSA. This CDR3 is built from 15 residues. The CDR3 is CASSLEGAGAYEQYF. CDR3 DNA sequence: TGTGCCAGCAGCTTAGAGGGGGCAGGAGCCTACGAGCAGTACTTC.

CDR3 protein: CASSQDSPGVGGNTIYF. Here the CDR3 DNA reads TGCGCCAGCAGCCAAGATTCACCGGGGGTGGGTGGAAACACCATATATTTT. This rearrangement joins TRBV4-3 to TRBJ1-3; TRBD1 might be the D (5 bases). Germline V gene sequence: CDR1 LGHNA, CDR2 YSLEER. Between the trimmed V and J ends, which lost 0 bases and 3 bases, there was a span of 15 bases. The CDR3 is 17 amino acids.

This clone was picked up one time. The chain is built from TRBV29-1 and TRBJ2-5; 8 positions agree with TRBD2. In germline, CDR1 is SQVTM, CDR2 ANQGSEA. CDR3 size: 12 residues. The ends lost 5 bases at V and 4 bases at J; junction bases unmatched: 3. The CDR3 region is CSVLRGGETQYF. DNA for the CDR3: TGCAGCGTTCTCCGGGGGGGAGAGACCCAGTACTTC. The entire variable domain, with the rest obtained from reference TRBV29-1 and TRBJ2-5, is as follows: SAVISQKPSRDICQRGTSLTIQCQVDSQVTMMFWYRQQPGQSLTLIATANQGSEATYESGFVIDKFPISRPNLTFSTLTVSNMSPEDSSIYLCSVLRGGETQYFGPGTRLLVL.

The chain carries TRBV14 and TRBJ2-7; TRBD2 aligns across 7 bases. This CDR3 has 13 amino acids. The V and J ends lost 4 bases and 3 bases, in that order; junction bases with no gene match: 3. CDR1 and CDR2 from the germline V gene are SGHDN and FVKESK. The CDR3 protein is CASSPRTSYEQYF. In DNA form, the CDR3 reads TGTGCCAGCAGCCCCAGGACTAGCTACGAGCAGTACTTC.

The J gene is TRBJ2-5, the V gene TRBV5-6; 12 positions match TRBD2. The DNA end favors TRBJ2-7, so the J call may be wrong. CDR3 size: 14 residues. Germline assignment: CDR1 SGHDT and CDR2 YYEEEE. The CDR3, as DNA: TGTGCCAGCAGCCCCCTAGCGGGAGGGGCCGAGCAGTACTTC. This encodes CASSPLAGGAEQYF.

The V and J genes are TRBV6-5 and TRBJ2-5; no definite D call. Germline loops: CDR1 MNHEY, CDR2 SVGAGI. The CDR3 extends over 13 amino acids. Trimming took 2 bases from V and 5 from J, leaving 9 bases between them. The CDR3 sequence is CASSYSLRETQYF. As DNA, the CDR3 is TGTGCCAGCAGTTACAGTCTCCGGGAGACCCAGTACTTC.

V and J are TRBV6-5 and TRBJ2-1; D might be TRBD2 (5 bases). The CDR3 runs to 15 residues. Germline assignment: CDR1 MNHEY and CDR2 SVGAGI. Trimming cost V 6 bases and J 9 bases, with 21 bases left between them. CDR3 protein: CASSRSLLGGGEQFF. The CDR3 coding sequence is TGTGCCAGCAGCCGCTCCCTCCTAGGAGGTGGTGAGCAGTTCTTC.

A few counts support this clone. CDR3 sequence (DNA): TGTGCCAGCAGCTTGGACACCATTAACTATGGCTACACCTTC. Its protein is CASSLDTINYGYTF. The chain links TRBV5-6 to TRBJ1-2, with D hard to call. Looked up from germline, CDR1 is SGHDT and CDR2 is YYEEEE. CDR3 length: 14 residues. V was pared by 0 bases and J by 1 base, with 7 bases between.

This rearrangement joins TRBV7-8 to TRBJ2-3, with D perhaps matching TRBD1 (6 bases). Trimming took off 6 bases at V and 2 bases at J, with 12 bases between the two ends. The CDR3 sequence is 14 residues long. Germline CDR1 reads SGHVS; CDR2 reads FQNEAQ. The CDR3 is CASRYDRTTDTQYF. CDR3 bases: TGTGCCAGCAGATACGACAGGACCACAGATACGCAGTATTTT.